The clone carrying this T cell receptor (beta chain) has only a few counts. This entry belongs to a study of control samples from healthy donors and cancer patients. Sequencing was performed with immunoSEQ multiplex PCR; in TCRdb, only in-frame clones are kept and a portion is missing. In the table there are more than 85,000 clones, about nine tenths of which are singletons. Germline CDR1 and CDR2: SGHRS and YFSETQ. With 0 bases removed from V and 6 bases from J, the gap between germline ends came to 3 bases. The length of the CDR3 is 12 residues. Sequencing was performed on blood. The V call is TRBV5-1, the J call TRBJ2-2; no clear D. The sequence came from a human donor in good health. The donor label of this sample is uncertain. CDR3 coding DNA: TGCGCCAGCAGCTTGGCATCCGGGGAGCTGTTTTTT. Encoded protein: CASSLASGELFF.